This T cell receptor beta chain was found in a study of blood T cell repertoires in COVID-19. Turning to the study itself: The origin of the acute and convalescent COVID-19 samples was the United States, Italy and Spain. PBMCs, B-cell-depleted T cells, or T cells were the source of the cDNA or gDNA that made up the material.

The count of this clone is one. In the original workflow: Nucleated cell counts were estimated from reference gene primer amplification. Generated by immunoSEQ multiplex PCR, the TCRdb table keeps only in-frame clones and is missing some. The V and J calls and clone size come from that table; D and trimming were worked out from the DNA. The table includes about 140,000 clones, roughly four fifths detected once. The receptor was isolated from a human donor in a cohort sampled during active COVID-19. Input material: peripheral blood.

For the CDR3, the DNA is TGTGCCAGCTCACCACGGGACTCCCCGGGGGGTGAGCAGTTCTTC. It is translated as CASSPRDSPGGEQFF. The genes are TRBV18 and TRBJ2-1, with 7 nucleotides matching TRBD2. With V trimmed by 1 base and J by 9 bases, 9 bases remained unmatched. The CDR3 has 15 residues. CDR1 and CDR2 from the germline V gene are KGHSH and LQKENI.